This T cell receptor (beta chain) was recovered during a study of T-cell reconstitution after alpha-beta-depleted transplantation in children. The CDR3 consists of 13 residues. From germline, CDR1 is SGHTA and CDR2 FQGTGA. Trimming removed 3 bases from V and 4 bases from J, with 10 bases in between. Molecular barcoding with unique molecular identifiers was used for the TCRbeta library. TCRdb ran MiXCR on the PCR reads and lists one entry per CDR3 protein. Of about 610,000 distinct CDR3 sequences in the sample, under 12% are singletons; the top ten hold roughly 4%. A few counts support this clonotype. The sample was PBMCs from the stem cell graft donor, taken from the stem cell graft. The sequence was obtained from a human donor who donated a stem cell graft to a child with acute myeloid leukemia. This chain connects TRBV7-3 to TRBJ2-7; D unclear. DNA of the CDR3: TGTGCCAGCAGCTTGGGGTTGCAGTACGAGCAGTACTTC. Translation: CASSLGLQYEQYF. Complete variable domain (other parts from reference TRBV7-3 and TRBJ2-7): GAGVSQTPSNKVTEKGKYVELRCDPISGHTALYWYRQSLGQGPEFLIYFQGTGAADDSGLPNDRFFAVRPEGSVSTLKIQRTERGDSAVYLCASSLGLQYEQYFGPGTRLTVT.